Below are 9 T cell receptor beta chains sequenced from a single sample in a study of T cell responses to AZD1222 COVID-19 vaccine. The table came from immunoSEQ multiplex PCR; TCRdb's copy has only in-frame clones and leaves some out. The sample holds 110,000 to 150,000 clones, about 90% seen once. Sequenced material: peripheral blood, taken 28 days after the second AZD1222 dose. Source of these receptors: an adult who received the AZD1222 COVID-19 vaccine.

This CDR3 is CASSTRFPREAFF. CDR3 nucleotides: TGTGCCAGCAGCACCCGGTTTCCGAGGGAAGCTTTCTTT. This chain joins TRBV13 and TRBJ1-1; no firm D call. Trimming removed 5 bases from V and 8 bases from J, with 15 bases in between. Germline V gene data show CDR1 as PRHDT and CDR2 as FYEKMQ (reference sequence). The CDR3 sequence is 13 residues long. The full variable domain, completed using reference TRBV13 and TRBJ1-1, is AAGVIQSPRHLIKEKRETATLKCYPIPRHDTVYWYQQGPGQDPQFLISFYEKMQSDKGSIPDRFSAQQFSDYHSELNMSSLELGDSALYFCASSTRFPREAFFGQGTRLTVV.

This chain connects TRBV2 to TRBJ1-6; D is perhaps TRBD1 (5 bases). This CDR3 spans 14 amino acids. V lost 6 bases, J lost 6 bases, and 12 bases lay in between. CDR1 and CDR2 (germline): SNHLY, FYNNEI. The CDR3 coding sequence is TGTGCCAGCAGCCTGGTCGGGGGTAATTCACCCCTCCACTTT. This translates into CASSLVGGNSPLHF.

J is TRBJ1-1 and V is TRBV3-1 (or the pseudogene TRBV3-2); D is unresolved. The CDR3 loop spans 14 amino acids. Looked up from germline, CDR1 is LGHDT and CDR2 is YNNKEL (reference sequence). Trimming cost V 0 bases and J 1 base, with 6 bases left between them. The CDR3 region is CASSQEGSNTEAFF. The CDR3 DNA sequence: TGTGCCAGCAGCCAAGAAGGATCGAACACTGAAGCTTTCTTT.

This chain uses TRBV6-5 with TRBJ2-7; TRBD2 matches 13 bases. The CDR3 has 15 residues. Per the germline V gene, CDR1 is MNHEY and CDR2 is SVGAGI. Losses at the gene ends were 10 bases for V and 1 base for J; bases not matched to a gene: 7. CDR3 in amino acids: CATGWTSGGSYEQYF. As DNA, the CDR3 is TGTGCCACAGGGTGGACTAGCGGGGGTTCCTACGAGCAGTACTTC.

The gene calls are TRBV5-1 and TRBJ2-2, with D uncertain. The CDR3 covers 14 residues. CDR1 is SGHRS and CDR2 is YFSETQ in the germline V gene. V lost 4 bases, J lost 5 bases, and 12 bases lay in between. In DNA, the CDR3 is TGCGCCAGCAGCCCACTCAAGGGTACCGGGGAGCTGTTTTTT. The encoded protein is CASSPLKGTGELFF.

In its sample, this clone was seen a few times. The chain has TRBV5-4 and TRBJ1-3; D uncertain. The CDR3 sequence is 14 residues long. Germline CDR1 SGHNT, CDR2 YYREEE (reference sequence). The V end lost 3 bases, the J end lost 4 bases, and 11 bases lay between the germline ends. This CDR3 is CASSSDITGNTIYF. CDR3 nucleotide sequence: TGTGCCAGCAGCTCAGACATTACGGGAAACACCATATATTTT.

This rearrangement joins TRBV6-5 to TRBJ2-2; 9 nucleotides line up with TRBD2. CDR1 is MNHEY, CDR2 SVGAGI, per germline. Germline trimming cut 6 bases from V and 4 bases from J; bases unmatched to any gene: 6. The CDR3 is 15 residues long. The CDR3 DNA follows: TGTGCCAGCAGCCTATCGACTAGCGGCACCGGGGAGCTGTTTTTT. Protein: CASSLSTSGTGELFF.

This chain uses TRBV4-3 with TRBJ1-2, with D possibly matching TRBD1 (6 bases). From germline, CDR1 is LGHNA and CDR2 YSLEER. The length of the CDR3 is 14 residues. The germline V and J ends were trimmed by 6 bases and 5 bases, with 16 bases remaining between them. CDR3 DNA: TGCGCCAGCAGGGGAGGAGGGGGGAGGTATGGCTACACCTTC. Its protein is CASRGGGGRYGYTF.

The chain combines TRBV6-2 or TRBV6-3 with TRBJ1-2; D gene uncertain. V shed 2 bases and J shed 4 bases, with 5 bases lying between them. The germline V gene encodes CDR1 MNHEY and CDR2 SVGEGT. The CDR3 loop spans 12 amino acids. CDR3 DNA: TGTGCCAGCAGTTACATGGGCTATGGCTACACCTTC. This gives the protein CASSYMGYGYTF.